This paragraph reports one T cell receptor beta chain. Antigen specificity is unknown. The data are from a study of T cell therapy after organ transplantation. General study findings and limits: Post-therapy CD8 clonality change correlated inversely with pretherapy clonality.

Sequencing used immunoSEQ multiplex PCR; TCRdb keeps in-frame clones, though not all of them. The repertoire has about 50,000 clones, about 95% of them found once; the top ten carry around 3.1%. Germline-derived CDR1 and CDR2 are LGHNT and FRNRAP. The CDR3 covers 15 residues. The ends lost 5 bases at V and 4 bases at J; junction bases unmatched: 9. The chain links TRBV12-5 to TRBJ1-2; 8 nucleotides match TRBD1. The TCR sequence derives from a human patient who had received a solid organ transplant and had CMV disease. Specimen: CD8+ T cells from blood, collected before autologous CMV-specific T cell therapy. CDR3 sequence (DNA): TGTGCTAGTGGTCCGGACAGGGAGGGGAGCTATGGCTACACCTTC. It encodes CASGPDREGSYGYTF.